This TCR beta chain is drawn from a study of low-dose radiotherapy and immunotherapy resistance in tumors. As for the study in general: A total of 13 Gy over 26 weeks was given to Cohort 2 as 1 Gy per fraction every two weeks.

V lost 5 bases to trimming and J lost 0 bases, with 11 bases between them. The CDR3 is made up of 15 amino acids. From germline, CDR1 is LGHDT and CDR2 YNNKEL (reference sequence). Time point noted: before trial treatment. In this sample, this clonotype turned up many times. TRAV and TRBV primers primed cDNA for both TCRalpha and TCRbeta. Amplification, which lasted 15 to 20 PCR cycles, used a constant-region primer and V-primer adapter to amplify TCRs. TCRdb passed the reads through MiXCR, listing each CDR3 protein once. Counted here are about 60,000 distinct CDR3 sequences, approximately 25% occurring once; the ten biggest clones make up around 5%.

The TCR originated in a male donor with prostate cancer. The sample was PBMCs, taken before treatment. The chain employs TRBV3-1 and TRBJ1-5; D remains unclear. The CDR3 bases are TGTGCCAGCAGCGGTAGCGGGATTAGCAATCAGCCCCAGCATTTT. It codes for CASSGSGISNQPQHF.